This T cell receptor (beta chain) was sequenced during a study of shared clonotypes between healthy human individuals. In the study overall: A couple of female and three male donors aged 18 to 49 were enrolled. Findings and caveats of the study: Generation probabilities were higher for clonotypes shared across all four sorted-subset donors than for unshared ones. The sharing of 4.5% to 6.5% of naive CD4 clonotypes was seen across several donors.

About this clone itself: Its specificity is unknown.

Repertoires were generated with immunoSEQ multiplex PCR, while TCRdb's copy carries only in-frame clones and drops some. The sample includes more than 1.2 million clones, approximately 98.5% of them seen just once. CDR1 and CDR2 (germline): SEHNR, FQNEAQ (reference sequence). The CDR3 consists of 11 residues. V shed 10 bases and J shed 5 bases, with 12 bases lying between them. What was sequenced was naive CD4+ T cells sorted from blood. Subset denoted: CD45RA+ positively selected. V usage is TRBV7-9 and J usage is TRBJ2-7; D is uncertain. The sequence was obtained from a man under 40 in good health. CDR3: CATDLLHEQYF. The CDR3 nucleotides are TGTGCCACCGACTTATTACACGAGCAGTACTTC. The variable domain in full, with the rest retrieved from reference TRBV7-9 and TRBJ2-7, is DTGVSQNPRHKITKRGQNVTFRCDPISEHNRLYWYRQTLGQGPEFLTYFQNEAQLEKSRLLSDRFSAERPKGSFSTLEIQRTEQGDSAMYLCATDLLHEQYFGPGTRLTVT.